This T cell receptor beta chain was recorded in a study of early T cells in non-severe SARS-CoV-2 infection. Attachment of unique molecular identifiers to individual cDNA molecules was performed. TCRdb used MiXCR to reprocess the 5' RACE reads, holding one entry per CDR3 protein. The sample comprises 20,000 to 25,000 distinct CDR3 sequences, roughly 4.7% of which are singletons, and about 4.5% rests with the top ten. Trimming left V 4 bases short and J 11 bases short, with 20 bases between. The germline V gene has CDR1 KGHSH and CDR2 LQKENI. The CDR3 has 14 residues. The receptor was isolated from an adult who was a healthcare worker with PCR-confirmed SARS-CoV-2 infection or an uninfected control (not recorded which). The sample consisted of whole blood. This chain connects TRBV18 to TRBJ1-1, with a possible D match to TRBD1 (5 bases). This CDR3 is CASSRDDRSLIAFF. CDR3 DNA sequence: TGTGCCAGCTCACGAGATGACAGATCACTGATCGCTTTCTTT.